Presented here are 15 T cell receptor beta chains from one specimen sequenced in a study of cytomegalovirus exposure and HLA in healthy donors. Assay used: immunoSEQ multiplex PCR; TCRdb lists only in-frame clones, some missing. The sample has 200,000 to 250,000 clones, about nine tenths seen once. Input material: PBMCs. All receptors derive from a woman younger than 35 in good health and CMV-seropositive.

This chain connects TRBV19 to TRBJ2-5; D is unresolved. Trimming pared 6 bases from V and 0 bases from J, leaving 11 bases between. This CDR3 spans 14 amino acids. Germline V gene sequence: CDR1 LNHDA, CDR2 SQIVND (reference sequence). CDR3 sequence reads: CASSADTYQETQYF. The CDR3 DNA follows: TGTGCCAGTAGCGCAGACACTTACCAAGAGACCCAGTACTTC.

Comments on this clone: At one end, the junction sequence differs from germline, possibly due to a read error. V gene TRBV4-1 combines with J gene TRBJ2-2; TRBD2 is a possible D gene (6 bases). Germline values: CDR1 MGHRA, CDR2 YSYEKL. The CDR3 runs 17 residues. CDR3 residues: CASSRARRDLNTGGLFF. CDR3 sequence (DNA): TGCGCCAGCAGCCGCGCGCGTCGGGACTTAAACACCGGGGGGCTGTTTTTT.

The chain has TRBV28 and TRBJ1-2; no definite D call. Looked up from germline, CDR1 is MDHEN and CDR2 is SYDVKM. The CDR3 covers 13 residues. V was trimmed by 6 bases and J by 4 bases, leaving 12 bases between them. DNA for the CDR3: TGTGCCAGCAGCCCCAGTACCGCCTATGGCTACACCTTC. As protein: CASSPSTAYGYTF.

V is TRBV5-4 and J is TRBJ2-3, with 9 positions matching TRBD2. The CDR3 has 17 residues. The germline CDR1 and CDR2 sequences are SGHNT and YYREEE (reference sequence). The ends lost 4 bases at V and 3 bases at J; junction bases unmatched: 12. The CDR3 nucleotides read TGTGCCAGCAGCCTGGGGCTGACTAGCGGACTTACAGATACGCAGTATTTT. Translating gives CASSLGLTSGLTDTQYF.

The chain carries TRBV21-1 and TRBJ1-1. TRBV21-1 constitutes a pseudogene. The length of the CDR3 is 10 residues. Written as DNA, the CDR3 is TGTGCCAGCAGCCTCGGGGAAGCTTTCTTT. It codes for CASSLGEAFF.

This clone was seen only once. The chain is built from TRBV27 and TRBJ2-7; the D gene is possibly TRBD1 (6 bases). Germline loops: CDR1 MNHEY, CDR2 SMNVEV (reference sequence). CDR3 size: 13 residues. V dropped 3 bases and J dropped 4 bases, with 10 bases sitting between them. The CDR3 bases are TGTGCCAGCAGTTTCGGGACACCTTACGAGCAGTACTTC. As protein: CASSFGTPYEQYF.

This clone was counted a single time. This chain uses TRBV28 with TRBJ1-2; a weak D match, TRBD1 (5 bases). This CDR3 has 16 residues. Trimming shortened V by 6 bases and J by 0 bases, and 17 bases separated the two germline ends. Looked up from germline, CDR1 is MDHEN and CDR2 is SYDVKM. CDR3 DNA sequence: TGTGCCAGCAGCCCGACAGCATTCTTAGCTAACTATGGCTACACCTTC. Translated: CASSPTAFLANYGYTF.

The chain employs TRBV10-3 and TRBJ1-3; D is uncertain. V lost 5 bases and J 1 base, leaving 9 bases between the germline ends. Germline V lookup: CDR1 ENHRY, CDR2 SYGVKD. The CDR3 is 14 residues long. CDR3 nucleotide sequence: TGTGCCATCAGTCCGGGAACTTCTGGAAACACCATATATTTT. Translation gives CAISPGTSGNTIYF.

This clone was counted a few times. The chain links TRBV6-1 to TRBJ1-4; 9 bases line up with TRBD1. Looked up from germline, CDR1 is MNHNS and CDR2 is SASEGT. CDR3 length equals 16 residues. With V trimmed by 3 bases and J by 8 bases, 10 bases remained unmatched. The CDR3 loop is CASSDVTGGQTEKLFF. The CDR3, as DNA: TGTGCCAGCAGTGATGTTACAGGGGGCCAGACCGAAAAACTGTTTTTT.

The rearrangement links TRBV7-8 to TRBJ2-4; D not certain. CDR3 size: 14 residues. The V gene's germline CDR1 is SGHVS and CDR2 FQNEAQ. Trimming stripped 3 bases from V and 1 base from J, with 7 bases between. This CDR3 is CASSFPLAKNIQYF. The CDR3 region has the DNA TGTGCCAGCAGCTTTCCCCTGGCCAAAAACATTCAGTACTTC.

The chain joins TRBV4-1 to TRBJ2-1, with TRBD2 identical over 9 bases. The CDR3 sequence is 16 residues long. J was trimmed by 1 base and V by 2 bases; bases with no gene match: 3. The V gene's germline CDR1 is MGHRA and CDR2 YSYEKL. DNA of the CDR3: TGCGCCAGCAGCCAAACAGCGGGAGGTTCCTACAATGAGCAGTTCTTC. Its translation: CASSQTAGGSYNEQFF.

V is TRBV5-1 and J is TRBJ2-2; D not resolved. The V end was cut by 3 bases, the J end by 1 base, with 7 bases between. CDR3 length: 14 residues. Germline CDR1 reads SGHRS; CDR2 reads YFSETQ. The CDR3 bases are TGCGCCAGCAGCTCGACAATGAACACCGGGGAGCTGTTTTTT. Protein: CASSSTMNTGELFF.

The chain couples TRBV6-6 to TRBJ2-7; D is perhaps TRBD2 (5 bases). Trimming took off 6 bases at V and 2 bases at J, with 17 bases between the two ends. CDR1 and CDR2 from the germline V gene are MNHNY and SVGAGI (reference sequence). This CDR3 comprises 15 residues. The CDR3 DNA reads as TGTGCCAGCAGGACGGGAAGGACTTCTACCTACGAGCAGTACTTC. This gives the protein CASRTGRTSTYEQYF.

The chain has TRBV19 and TRBJ2-1; 11 bases fit TRBD2. Germline V gene lookup returns CDR1 LNHDA and CDR2 SQIVND (reference sequence). The junction had 5 bases not matched to a gene; V was cut back by 7 bases and J by 3 bases. The CDR3 has 15 residues. The CDR3: CASTRLAGSYNEQFF. The CDR3 DNA reads TGTGCCAGTACCCGACTAGCGGGAAGCTACAATGAGCAGTTCTTC.

The chain uses TRBV10-3 and TRBJ2-7; 8 bases agree with TRBD2. There are 13 residues in the CDR3. CDR1 and CDR2 (germline): ENHRY, SYGVKD. V shed 4 bases and J 11 bases; nucleotides not matched to a gene: 10. The CDR3 DNA reads TGTGCCATCAGTGCGTTACCGGGACTAGGAGAGTACTTC. This translates into CAISALPGLGEYF.